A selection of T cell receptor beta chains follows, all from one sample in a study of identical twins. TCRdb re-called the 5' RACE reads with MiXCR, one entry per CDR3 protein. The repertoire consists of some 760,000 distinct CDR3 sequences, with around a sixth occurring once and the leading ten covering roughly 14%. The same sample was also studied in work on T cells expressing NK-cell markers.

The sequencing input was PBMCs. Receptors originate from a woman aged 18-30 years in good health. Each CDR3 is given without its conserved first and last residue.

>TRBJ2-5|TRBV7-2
ASSLYSGGLVETQY
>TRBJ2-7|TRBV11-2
ASQREPAYEQY
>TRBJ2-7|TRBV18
ASSPQGAADEQY
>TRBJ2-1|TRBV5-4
ASSRDKEGEQF
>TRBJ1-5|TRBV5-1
ASSLDRGNQPQH
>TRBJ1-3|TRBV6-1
ASFRSGNTIY
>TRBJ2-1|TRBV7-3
ASSTGHSYNEQF
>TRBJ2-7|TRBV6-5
ASSYQADYYEQY
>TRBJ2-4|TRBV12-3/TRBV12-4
ASSLRGLAGGMTENIQY
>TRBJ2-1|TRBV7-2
ASSLVFGGEQF
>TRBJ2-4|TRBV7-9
ASSLVGQKNIQY
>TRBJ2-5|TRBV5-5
ASGGGLETQY
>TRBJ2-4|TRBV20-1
SARRGGLAGKNIHY
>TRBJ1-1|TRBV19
ASSISWDRAPEAF
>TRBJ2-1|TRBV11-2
ASSPLSGTGTEQF
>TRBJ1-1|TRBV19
ASNGLWTEAF
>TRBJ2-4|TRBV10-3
AISESASGTAKNIQY
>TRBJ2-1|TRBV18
ASSPGQGMVEQF
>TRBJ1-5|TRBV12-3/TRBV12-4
ASSFVTDQPQH
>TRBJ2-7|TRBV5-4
ASSRRLAGGLYEQY
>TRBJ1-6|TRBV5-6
ASSVRAGGLGSPLH
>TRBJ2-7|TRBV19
ASSRLGQGHYEQY
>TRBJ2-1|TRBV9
ASSVSSGPSYNEQF
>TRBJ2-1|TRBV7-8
ASSPRRGVSHEQF
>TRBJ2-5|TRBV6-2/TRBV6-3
ASSYGSGGKTQY
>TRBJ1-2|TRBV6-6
ASKARDPGYT
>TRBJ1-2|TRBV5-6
ASSPPGQNYGYT
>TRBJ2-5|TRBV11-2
ASSFGSGTDTETQY
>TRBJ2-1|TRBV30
AWRGYNEQF
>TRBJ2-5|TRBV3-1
ASSAGLAGFQETQY
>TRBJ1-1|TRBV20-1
SARPTGRAF
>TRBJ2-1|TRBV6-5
ASSYLSGRGNEQF
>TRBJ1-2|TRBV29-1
SVDDLRDWDYGYT
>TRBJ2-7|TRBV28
ASSLSRRGGGEQY
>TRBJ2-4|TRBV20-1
SARRDYQNIQY
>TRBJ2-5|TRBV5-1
ASSPESGQETQY
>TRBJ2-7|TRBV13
ASSRDRVGEQY
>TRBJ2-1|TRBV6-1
ASSSGGIPSYNEQF
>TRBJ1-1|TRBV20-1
SASKTTEAF
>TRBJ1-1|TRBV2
ASRYIGGSEAF
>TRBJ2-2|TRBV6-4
ASSVAGGTGELF
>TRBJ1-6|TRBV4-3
ASSQSGTVNSPLH
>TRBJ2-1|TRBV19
ASSGQGGLGNEQF
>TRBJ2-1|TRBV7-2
ASSRVFSSYNEQF
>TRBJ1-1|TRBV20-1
SARPHGRIITEAF
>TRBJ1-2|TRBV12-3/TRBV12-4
ASSLNTVGYT
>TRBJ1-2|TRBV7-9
ASSLFRPRGYT
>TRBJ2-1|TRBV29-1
SVNGRQYGAEQF
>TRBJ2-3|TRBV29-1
SVVFDSRSTDTQY
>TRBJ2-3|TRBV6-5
ASSYALAGESTQY
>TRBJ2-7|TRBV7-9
ASSLVGQGAWEQY